These 10 T cell receptor beta chains were all obtained from the same sample, sequenced in a study of control samples from healthy donors and cancer patients. The table came from immunoSEQ multiplex PCR; TCRdb's copy has only in-frame clones and leaves some out. The data contain roughly 120,000 clones, about 86% of them singletons. Sample: blood. The source of these receptors is a man aged 25-45 years in good health.

The chain combines TRBV7-9 with TRBJ2-1; 9 bases map to TRBD2. This CDR3 is 16 amino acids long. The V and J ends lost 4 bases and 4 bases, in that order; junction bases with no gene match: 8. Germline V gene lookup returns CDR1 SEHNR and CDR2 FQNEAQ (reference sequence). The CDR3 DNA reads TGTGCCAGCAGCTCCACCCTAGCGGGGCGATACAATGAGCAGTTCTTC. Translating gives CASSSTLAGRYNEQFF. The variable domain in full, completed from reference TRBV7-9 and TRBJ2-1, reads DTGVSQNPRHKITKRGQNVTFRCDPISEHNRLYWYRQTLGQGPEFLTYFQNEAQLEKSRLLSDRFSAERPKGSFSTLEIQRTEQGDSAMYLCASSSTLAGRYNEQFFGPGTRLTVL.

The chain joins TRBV5-1 to TRBJ1-2, with D hard to call. Germline CDR1 is SGHRS and CDR2 is YFSETQ. The germline V and J ends were trimmed by 4 bases and 5 bases, with 15 bases remaining between them. The length of the CDR3 is 14 residues. CDR3 amino acids: CASSPPEGLYGYTF. CDR3 DNA sequence: TGCGCCAGCAGCCCGCCCGAAGGGCTTTATGGCTACACCTTC.

The V call is TRBV3-1 (or the pseudogene TRBV3-2), the J call TRBJ2-5; D gene uncertain. The length of the CDR3 is 15 residues. CDR1 LGHDT and CDR2 YNNKEL come from the germline V gene (reference sequence). Trimming shortened V by 0 bases and J by 9 bases, and 17 bases separated the two germline ends. The CDR3 DNA sequence: TGTGCCAGCAGCCAAGACCGGCGGCCCGCGGCGGCCCAGTACTTC. Protein product: CASSQDRRPAAAQYF.

The V call is TRBV25-1, the J call TRBJ2-3; 8 bases map to TRBD2. Looked up from germline, CDR1 is MGHDK and CDR2 is SYGVNS. The CDR3 is 15 residues long. Germline trimming cut 4 bases from V and 3 bases from J; bases unmatched to any gene: 6. CDR3 in amino acids: CASSVTGGRTDTQYF. As DNA, the CDR3 is TGTGCCAGCAGTGTTACGGGGGGGCGAACAGATACGCAGTATTTT.

This clone was seen a single time. This chain connects TRBV4-2 to TRBJ1-1; perhaps TRBD1 as D (6 bases). Trimming removed 4 bases at V and 5 bases at J, with 14 bases between. The length of the CDR3 is 14 residues. Germline V CDR1 and CDR2: LGHNA, YNFKEQ. The CDR3 protein is CASSRHREETEAFF. Here the CDR3 DNA reads TGTGCCAGCAGCCGACACAGGGAGGAGACTGAAGCTTTCTTT.

The V gene is TRBV27, the J gene TRBJ2-5, with D tentatively TRBD1 or TRBD2 (6 bases each). CDR1 and CDR2 (germline): MNHEY, SMNVEV (reference sequence). The germline V and J ends were trimmed by 4 bases and 4 bases, with 13 bases remaining between them. This CDR3 has 14 amino acids. CDR3 bases: TGTGCCAGCAGTTCTCCGGGGGCTCTAGAGACCCAGTACTTC. Its translation: CASSSPGALETQYF.

The chain has TRBV7-6 and TRBJ1-3; D unclear. This CDR3 region has 17 residues. Per germline, CDR1 SGHVS and CDR2 FNYEAQ. The germline V and J ends were trimmed by 3 bases and 1 base, with 16 bases remaining between them. The CDR3 nucleotides are TGTGCCAGCAGCTTCACCCCCCCGGAGTTGTCTGGAAACACCATATATTTT. Translated, it gives CASSFTPPELSGNTIYF.

V is TRBV5-1 and J is TRBJ2-5; TRBD1 agrees at 11 bases. Germline V gene data show CDR1 as SGHRS and CDR2 as YFSETQ. This CDR3 is built from 19 residues. V lost 4 bases and J lost 5; bases outside the gene matches: 19. DNA for the CDR3: TGCGCCAGCAGCCAATTATCGGGACAGGGGGTAGCAGGAATGGAGACCCAGTACTTC. It codes for CASSQLSGQGVAGMETQYF.

The gene calls are TRBV5-1 and TRBJ1-1; 10 bases agree with TRBD1. Germline V lookup: CDR1 SGHRS, CDR2 YFSETQ. Trimming took 4 bases from V and 2 from J; bases not matched to a gene: 8. The CDR3 spans 16 residues. In nucleotides, the CDR3 is TGCGCCAGCAGCCCTGGGACAGGGGACTACAACACTGAAGCTTTCTTT. Translating it yields CASSPGTGDYNTEAFF.

The chain employs TRBV2 and TRBJ1-3, with D uncertain. This CDR3 has 16 amino acids. Germline values: CDR1 SNHLY, CDR2 FYNNEI. V lost 4 bases and J 0 bases, leaving 13 bases between the germline ends. The DNA for the CDR3 is TGTGCCAGCAGTGTGGTAACGAGGACCTCTGGAAACACCATATATTTT. Translation: CASSVVTRTSGNTIYF.